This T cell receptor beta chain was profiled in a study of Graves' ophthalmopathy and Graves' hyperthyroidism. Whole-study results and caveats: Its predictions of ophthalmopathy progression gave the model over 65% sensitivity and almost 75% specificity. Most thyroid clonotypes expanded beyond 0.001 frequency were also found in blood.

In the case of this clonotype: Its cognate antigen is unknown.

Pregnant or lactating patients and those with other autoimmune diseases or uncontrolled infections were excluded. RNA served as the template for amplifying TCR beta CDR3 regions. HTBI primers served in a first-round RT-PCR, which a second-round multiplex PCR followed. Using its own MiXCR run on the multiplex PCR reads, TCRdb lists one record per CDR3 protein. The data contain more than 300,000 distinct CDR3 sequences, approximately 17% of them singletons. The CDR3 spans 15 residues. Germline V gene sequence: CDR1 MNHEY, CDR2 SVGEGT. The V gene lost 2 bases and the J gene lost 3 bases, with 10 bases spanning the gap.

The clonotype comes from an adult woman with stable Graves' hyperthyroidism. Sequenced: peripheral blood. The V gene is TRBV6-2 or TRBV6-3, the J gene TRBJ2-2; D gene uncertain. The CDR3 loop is CASSYHQTHTGELFF. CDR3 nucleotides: TGTGCCAGCAGTTACCACCAAACTCACACCGGGGAGCTGTTTTTT.